One and the same sample provided the 26 T cell receptor beta chains below, sequenced in a study of blood T cell repertoires in COVID-19. The data were produced by immunoSEQ multiplex PCR, yet TCRdb's version contains in-frame clones alone and is incomplete. The sample lists roughly 120,000 clones, around 83% occurring once. Sequences were obtained from peripheral blood. The receptors were gathered from a woman older than 75 with COVID-19, enrolled during active disease.

This clone was observed a handful of times. The CDR3 sequence: CASSPPGRINSPLHF. Here the CDR3 DNA reads TGTGCCAGCAGCCCACCCGGGAGGATAAATTCACCCCTCCACTTT. The chain couples TRBV7-9 to TRBJ1-6, with D unresolved. Germline loops: CDR1 SEHNR, CDR2 FQNEAQ (reference sequence). Trimming shortened V by 5 bases and J by 7 bases, and 15 bases separated the two germline ends. This CDR3 spans 15 amino acids.

The V and J genes are TRBV18 and TRBJ2-7; TRBD2 matches at 7 bases. Trimming took 1 base from V and 3 from J; bases not matched to a gene: 3. The CDR3 is made up of 14 amino acids. Germline V CDR1 and CDR2: KGHSH, LQKENI. The CDR3 DNA sequence: TGTGCCAGCTCACCACAGGCTAGCGGCTACGAGCAGTACTTC. Amino acid sequence: CASSPQASGYEQYF. The whole variable domain, filled in from reference TRBV18 and TRBJ2-7, reads NAGVMQNPRHLVRRRGQEARLRCSPMKGHSHVYWYRQLPEEGLKFMVYLQKENIIDESGMPKERFSAEFPKEGPSILRIQQVVRGDSAAYFCASSPQASGYEQYFGPGTRLTVT.

The chain carries TRBV7-9 and TRBJ1-2; D might be TRBD1 (5 bases). The germline V gene has CDR1 SEHNR and CDR2 FQNEAQ (reference sequence). The CDR3 is 16 amino acids. Between the trimmed V and J ends, which lost 2 bases and 4 bases, there was a span of 17 bases. CDR3 nucleotides: TGTGCCAGCAGCTTACCAACTCGACAGAGACTCTATGGCTACACCTTC. It specifies CASSLPTRQRLYGYTF.

V is TRBV11-2 and J is TRBJ2-7; 7 bases fit TRBD1. The V segment lost 8 bases and the J segment 2 bases; nucleotides outside the gene matches: 0. Germline V gives CDR1 SGHAT, CDR2 FQNNGV. The CDR3 is 11 amino acids. CDR3 region: CASGQAYEQYF. For the CDR3, the DNA is TGTGCCAGCGGACAGGCCTACGAGCAGTACTTC.

The V and J genes are TRBV11-2 and TRBJ2-2; D gene uncertain. The V and J ends lost 1 base and 6 bases respectively, with 6 bases between them. Per the germline V gene, CDR1 is SGHAT and CDR2 is FQNNGV. This CDR3 spans 13 amino acids. The CDR3 region is CASSLVESGELFF. The CDR3 DNA follows: TGTGCCAGCAGCTTAGTGGAGTCCGGGGAGCTGTTTTTT.

The chain combines TRBV5-4 with TRBJ2-3, with 13 nucleotides matching TRBD2. The CDR3 runs 17 residues. Unmatched junction bases numbered 9, after V lost 4 bases and J lost 4 bases. Germline V gene lookup returns CDR1 SGHNT and CDR2 YYREEE (reference sequence). The CDR3 is CASSPGLAGAIADTQYF. As DNA, the CDR3 is TGTGCCAGCAGCCCCGGACTAGCGGGAGCAATTGCAGATACGCAGTATTTT. Full variable domain (rest looked up from reference TRBV5-4 and TRBJ2-3): ETGVTQSPTHLIKTRGQQVTLRCSSQSGHNTVSWYQQALGQGPQFIFQYYREEENGRGNFPPRFSGLQFPNYSSELNVNALELDDSALYLCASSPGLAGAIADTQYFGPGTRLTVL.

This chain uses TRBV4-3 with TRBJ2-1; 14 nucleotides match TRBD2. There are 17 residues in the CDR3. Germline V gives CDR1 LGHNA, CDR2 YSLEER. After removal of 1 base from V and 10 bases from J, the junction contained 9 bases not matched to a gene. In DNA form, the CDR3 reads TGCGCCAGCAGCCAAGCCGAGACTAGCGGGAGGGCCCGGGAGCAGTTCTTC. Protein: CASSQAETSGRAREQFF.

V is TRBV18 and J is TRBJ2-3; 11 bases align to TRBD1. Germline V lookup: CDR1 KGHSH, CDR2 LQKENI. This CDR3 contains 19 residues. Trimming took 0 bases from V and 0 from J; bases not matched to a gene: 8. CDR3 DNA: TGTGCCAGCTCACCACCCCGTGGACAGGGGGCCGTTAGCACAGATACGCAGTATTTT. It encodes CASSPPRGQGAVSTDTQYF.

The V gene is TRBV11-2, the J gene TRBJ1-1, with D maybe TRBD1 (5 bases). The CDR3 sequence is 13 residues long. With 7 bases removed from V and 5 bases from J, the gap between germline ends came to 14 bases. From germline, CDR1 is SGHAT and CDR2 FQNNGV. The CDR3 protein is CASKGQGLTEAFF. As DNA, the CDR3 is TGTGCCAGCAAGGGCCAGGGATTGACTGAAGCTTTCTTT. Full variable domain (missing parts from reference TRBV11-2 and TRBJ1-1): EAGVAQSPRYKIIEKRQSVAFWCNPISGHATLYWYQQILGQGPKLLIQFQNNGVVDDSQLPKDRFSAERLKGVDSTLKIQPAKLEDSAVYLCASKGQGLTEAFFGQGTRLTVV.

This chain links TRBV5-4 with TRBJ2-1; 8 bases agree with TRBD1. V lost 4 bases and J lost 3; bases outside the gene matches: 6. This CDR3 has 15 residues. Germline CDR1 SGHNT, CDR2 YYREEE (reference sequence). The CDR3 DNA follows: TGTGCCAGCAGCCAGACAGGGGACCGCTACAATGAGCAGTTCTTC. Its protein is CASSQTGDRYNEQFF.

V usage is TRBV6-2 or TRBV6-3 and J usage is TRBJ1-4; perhaps TRBD1 as D (5 bases). V shed 0 bases and J shed 8 bases, with 10 bases lying between them. The CDR3 consists of 14 residues. The germline V gene has CDR1 MNHEY and CDR2 SVGEGT. As DNA, the CDR3 is TGTGCCAGCAGTTACTCGGGGCCGGCCGAAAAACTGTTTTTT. It codes for CASSYSGPAEKLFF.

This clone has only a few counts. The V and J genes are TRBV28 and TRBJ1-5, with a possible D match to TRBD1 (6 bases). CDR3 length: 15 residues. Germline-derived CDR1 and CDR2 are MDHEN and SYDVKM. V was shortened by 5 bases and J by 6 bases, with 17 bases between the two germline ends. CDR3 region: CASSRTRARGQPQHF. The CDR3 DNA follows: TGTGCCAGCAGTCGTACCCGGGCCAGGGGTCAGCCCCAGCATTTT.

The CDR3 DNA reads TGCAGCGTTGGGGAGATGGTGGGCACAGATACGCAGTATTTT. Its protein is CSVGEMVGTDTQYF. The V gene is TRBV29-1, the J gene TRBJ2-3; D may be TRBD2 (5 bases). The CDR3 extends over 14 amino acids. Germline V lookup: CDR1 SQVTM, CDR2 ANQGSEA. Trimming left V 4 bases short and J 1 base short, with 12 bases between.

This chain joins TRBV28 and TRBJ2-7, with D perhaps TRBD1 (5 bases). The CDR3 has 13 residues. V was trimmed by 7 bases and J by 5 bases, leaving 15 bases between them. Germline V gene lookup returns CDR1 MDHEN and CDR2 SYDVKM. The DNA for the CDR3 is TGTGCCAGCACCATAGACAGTTCCCACGAGCAGTACTTC. Its translation: CASTIDSSHEQYF.

This rearrangement joins TRBV30 to TRBJ1-5; 10 positions match TRBD1. Germline CDR1 is GTSNPN and CDR2 is SVGIG (reference sequence). V gave up 3 bases and J gave up 6 bases; unmatched junction bases: 8. The CDR3 runs 15 residues. CDR3 DNA: TGTGCCTGGAGACGGGACAGGGGAGGAGGTCAGCCCCAGCATTTT. It yields the protein CAWRRDRGGGQPQHF. The complete variable domain, with remaining parts taken from reference TRBV30 and TRBJ1-5, reads SQTIHQWPATLVQPVGSPLSLECTVEGTSNPNLYWYRQAAGRGLQLLFYSVGIGQISSEVPQNLSASRPQDRQFILSSKKLLLSDSGFYLCAWRRDRGGGQPQHFGDGTRLSIL.

This chain joins TRBV4-2 and TRBJ1-3, with D perhaps matching TRBD1 (5 bases). This CDR3 contains 15 residues. V gave up 0 bases and J gave up 4 bases, with 10 bases separating them. Per the germline V gene, CDR1 is LGHNA and CDR2 is YNFKEQ. CDR3 bases: TGTGCCAGCAGCCAAGACAGGGTGGGGGGAAACACCATATATTTT. Translation gives CASSQDRVGGNTIYF.

This clone was picked up one time. J is TRBJ1-5 and V is TRBV10-3, with D possibly TRBD1 on 5 matching bases. The germline V gene has CDR1 ENHRY and CDR2 SYGVKD. The CDR3 sequence is 14 residues long. V was cut by 3 bases and J by 6 bases, with 12 bases left in between. CDR3 nucleotides: TGTGCCATCAGTGACACTAAAAGGGGTCAGCCCCAGCATTTT. It is translated as CAISDTKRGQPQHF.

The V call is TRBV18, the J call TRBJ2-1; 14 bases are shared with TRBD2. The germline gives CDR1 KGHSH, CDR2 LQKENI. V dropped 4 bases and J dropped 8; count of bases not matched to a gene: 10. CDR3 length: 17 residues. The CDR3 DNA sequence: TGTGCCAGCTCACTACACGTTGGACTAGCGGGAGGTGATGAGCAGTTCTTC. Protein sequence: CASSLHVGLAGGDEQFF.

This clone has just one count. The chain carries TRBV4-2 and TRBJ2-1; D uncertain. V was pared by 6 bases and J by 0 bases, with 18 bases between. This CDR3 has 17 residues. Germline V lookup: CDR1 LGHNA, CDR2 YNFKEQ. CDR3 sequence (DNA): TGTGCCAGCAGTCAATTAATGGCCCGAAGCTCCTACAATGAGCAGTTCTTC. It is translated as CASSQLMARSSYNEQFF.

The chain recombines TRBV7-8 with TRBJ2-3; 7 nucleotides align to TRBD2. V trimming: 1 base; J trimming: 2 bases; junction bases outside the gene matches: 3. The CDR3 loop spans 15 amino acids. Germline V lookup: CDR1 SGHVS, CDR2 FQNEAQ. CDR3 amino acids: CASSLVGTNTDTQYF. The CDR3 region has the DNA TGTGCCAGCAGCTTAGTTGGGACTAACACAGATACGCAGTATTTT.

CDR3 protein: CASSERGMNTEAFF. CDR3 in DNA: TGTGCCAGCAGTGAACGGGGTATGAACACTGAAGCTTTCTTT. V usage is TRBV6-1 and J usage is TRBJ1-1; D gene unclear. This CDR3 contains 14 residues. Germline CDR1 is MNHNS and CDR2 is SASEGT. Trimming took 2 bases from V and 0 from J, leaving 7 bases between them.

CDR3 in DNA: TGTGCCAGCATAGGACAGGGGCCCGATGGCTACACCTTC. Its protein product is CASIGQGPDGYTF. This rearrangement joins TRBV28 to TRBJ1-2, with 9 bases lining up with TRBD1. The CDR3 contains 13 residues. Germline-derived CDR1 and CDR2 are MDHEN and SYDVKM. The ends lost 7 bases at V and 6 bases at J; junction bases unmatched: 6.

The chain employs TRBV6-5 and TRBJ1-1; D is possibly TRBD1 (5 bases). V lost 5 bases, J lost 0 bases, and 10 bases lay in between. Per germline, CDR1 MNHEY and CDR2 SVGAGI. This CDR3 has 14 amino acids. This CDR3 is CASSPGGLNTEAFF. For the CDR3, the DNA is TGTGCCAGCAGTCCGGGGGGGTTGAACACTGAAGCTTTCTTT.

The chain carries TRBV13 and TRBJ1-3; D unclear. The germline gives CDR1 PRHDT, CDR2 FYEKMQ (reference sequence). CDR3 size: 15 residues. V was clipped by 4 bases and J by 4 bases, with 14 bases between them. The CDR3 reads CASSSGVSKGNTIYF. The CDR3 DNA sequence: TGTGCCAGCAGCTCGGGTGTATCGAAGGGAAACACCATATATTTT.

The V call is TRBV18, the J call TRBJ2-3; 13 bases are a match to TRBD2. The CDR3 is made up of 16 amino acids. The germline CDR1 and CDR2 sequences are KGHSH and LQKENI. V was clipped by 3 bases and J by 4 bases; unmatched bases: 4. CDR3 nucleotide sequence: TGTGCCAGCTCACCCTGGACTAGCGGGAGTGCAGATACGCAGTATTTT. Its protein is CASSPWTSGSADTQYF.

This sequence joins TRBV28 and TRBJ1-2; D ambiguous. The V end was cut by 6 bases, the J end by 6 bases, with 14 bases between. This CDR3 comprises 13 residues. Germline assignment: CDR1 MDHEN and CDR2 SYDVKM. CDR3 sequence reads: CASSTNRRDGYTF. The CDR3 DNA sequence: TGTGCCAGCAGCACAAACCGACGGGATGGCTACACCTTC.